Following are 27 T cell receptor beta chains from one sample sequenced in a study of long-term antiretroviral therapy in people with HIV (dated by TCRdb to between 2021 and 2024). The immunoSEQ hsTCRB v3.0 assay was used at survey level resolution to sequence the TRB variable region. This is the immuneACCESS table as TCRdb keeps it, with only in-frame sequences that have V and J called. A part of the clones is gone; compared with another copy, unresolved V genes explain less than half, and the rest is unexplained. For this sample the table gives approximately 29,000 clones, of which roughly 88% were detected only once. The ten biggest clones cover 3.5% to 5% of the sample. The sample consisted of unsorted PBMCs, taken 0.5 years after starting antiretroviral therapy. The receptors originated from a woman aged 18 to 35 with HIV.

The DNA of the CDR3 is TGTGCCAGCAGGCCACAGGGAGCCAATTCACCCCTCCACTTT. This encodes CASRPQGANSPLHF. This rearrangement joins TRBV28 to TRBJ1-6, with D possibly matching TRBD1 (6 bases). Trimming removed 6 bases at V and 7 bases at J, with 13 bases between. Looked up from germline, CDR1 is MDHEN and CDR2 is SYDVKM. CDR3 length equals 14 residues.

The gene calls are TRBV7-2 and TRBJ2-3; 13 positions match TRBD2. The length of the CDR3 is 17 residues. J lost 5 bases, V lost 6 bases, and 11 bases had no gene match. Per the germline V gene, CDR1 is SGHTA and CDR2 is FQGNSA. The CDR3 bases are TGTGCCAGCAGTTTATGGACTAGCGGGAGATACAGAGATACGCAGTATTTT. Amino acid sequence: CASSLWTSGRYRDTQYF.

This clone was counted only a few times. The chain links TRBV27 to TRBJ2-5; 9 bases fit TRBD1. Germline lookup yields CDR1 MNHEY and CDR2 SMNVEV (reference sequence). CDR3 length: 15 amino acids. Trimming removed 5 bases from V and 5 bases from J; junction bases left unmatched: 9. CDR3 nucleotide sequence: TGTGCCAGCAGTGAGTCCGGGACAGGGTATGAGACCCAGTACTTC. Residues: CASSESGTGYETQYF.

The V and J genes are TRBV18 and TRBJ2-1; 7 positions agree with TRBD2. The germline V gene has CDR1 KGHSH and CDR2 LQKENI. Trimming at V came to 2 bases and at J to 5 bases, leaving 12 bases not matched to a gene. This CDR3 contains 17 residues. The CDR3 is CASSPSAGVTVNNEQFF. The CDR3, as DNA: TGTGCCAGCTCACCATCGGCGGGAGTGACGGTTAACAATGAGCAGTTCTTC.

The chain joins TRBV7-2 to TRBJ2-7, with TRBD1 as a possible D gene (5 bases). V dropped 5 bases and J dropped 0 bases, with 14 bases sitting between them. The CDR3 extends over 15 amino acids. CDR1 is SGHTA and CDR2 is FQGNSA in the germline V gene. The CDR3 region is CASSPTGTSSYEQYF. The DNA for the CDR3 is TGTGCCAGCAGCCCCACAGGAACCAGCTCCTACGAGCAGTACTTC.

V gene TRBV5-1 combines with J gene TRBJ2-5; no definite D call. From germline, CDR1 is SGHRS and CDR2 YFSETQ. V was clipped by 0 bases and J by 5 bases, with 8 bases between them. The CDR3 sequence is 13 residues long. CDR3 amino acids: CASSLDDRETQYF. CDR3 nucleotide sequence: TGCGCCAGCAGCTTGGACGATCGGGAGACCCAGTACTTC.

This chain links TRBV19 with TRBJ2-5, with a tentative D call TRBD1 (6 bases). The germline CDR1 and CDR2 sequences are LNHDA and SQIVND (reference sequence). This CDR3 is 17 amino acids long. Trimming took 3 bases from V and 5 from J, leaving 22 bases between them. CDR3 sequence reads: CASSIGPSGRGLETQYF. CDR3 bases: TGTGCCAGTAGTATCGGACCGTCGGGCAGGGGTCTGGAGACCCAGTACTTC.

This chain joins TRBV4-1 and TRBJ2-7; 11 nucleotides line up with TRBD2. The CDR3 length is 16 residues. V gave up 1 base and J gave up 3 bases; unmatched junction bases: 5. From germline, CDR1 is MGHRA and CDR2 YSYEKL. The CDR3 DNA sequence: TGCGCCAGCAGCCAAGGTAGGACTAGCGGGCGCTACGAGCAGTACTTC. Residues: CASSQGRTSGRYEQYF.

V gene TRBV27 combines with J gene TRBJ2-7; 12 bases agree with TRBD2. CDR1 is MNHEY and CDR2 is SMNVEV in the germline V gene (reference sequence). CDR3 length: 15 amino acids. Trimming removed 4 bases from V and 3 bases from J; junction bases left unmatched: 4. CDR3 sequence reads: CASSSGLAGRYEQYF. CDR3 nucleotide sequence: TGTGCCAGCAGTTCAGGACTAGCGGGACGCTACGAGCAGTACTTC.

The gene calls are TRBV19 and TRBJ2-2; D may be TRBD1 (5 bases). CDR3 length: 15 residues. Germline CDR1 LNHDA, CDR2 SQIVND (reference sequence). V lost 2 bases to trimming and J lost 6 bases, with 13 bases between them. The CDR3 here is CASSISLGHAGELFF. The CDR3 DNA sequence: TGTGCCAGTAGTATAAGTTTAGGACACGCCGGGGAGCTGTTTTTT.

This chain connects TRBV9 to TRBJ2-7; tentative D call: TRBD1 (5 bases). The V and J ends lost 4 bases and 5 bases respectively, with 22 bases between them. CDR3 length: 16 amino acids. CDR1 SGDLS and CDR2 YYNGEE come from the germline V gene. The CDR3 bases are TGTGCCAGCAGCCGTCCCGCCTATGACAGTTCCAACGAGCAGTACTTC. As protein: CASSRPAYDSSNEQYF.

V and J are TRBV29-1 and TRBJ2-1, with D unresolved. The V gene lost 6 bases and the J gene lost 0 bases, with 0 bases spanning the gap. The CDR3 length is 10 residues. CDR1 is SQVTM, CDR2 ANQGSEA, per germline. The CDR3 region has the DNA TGCAGCGTCTCCTACAATGAGCAGTTCTTC. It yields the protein CSVSYNEQFF.

This chain's CDR3 is CASSAGFSGIYEQYF. The CDR3 bases are TGTGCCAGCAGCGCCGGGTTTAGCGGGATCTACGAGCAGTACTTC. V usage is TRBV9 and J usage is TRBJ2-7, with 8 bases aligning to TRBD2. This CDR3 is built from 15 residues. Germline loops: CDR1 SGDLS, CDR2 YYNGEE. V lost 3 bases to trimming and J lost 3 bases; unmatched junction nucleotides: 8.

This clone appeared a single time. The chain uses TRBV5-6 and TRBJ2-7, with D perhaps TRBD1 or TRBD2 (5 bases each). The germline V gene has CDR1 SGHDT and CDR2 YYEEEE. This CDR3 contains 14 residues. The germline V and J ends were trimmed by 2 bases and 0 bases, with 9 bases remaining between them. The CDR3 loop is CASSLSGTSYEQYF. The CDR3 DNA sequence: TGTGCCAGCAGCTTATCCGGGACCTCCTACGAGCAGTACTTC. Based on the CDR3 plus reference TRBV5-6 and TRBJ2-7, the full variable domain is DAGVTQSPTHLIKTRGQQVTLRCSPKSGHDTVSWYQQALGQGPQFIFQYYEEEERQRGNFPDRFSGHQFPNYSSELNVNALLLGDSALYLCASSLSGTSYEQYFGPGTRLTVT.

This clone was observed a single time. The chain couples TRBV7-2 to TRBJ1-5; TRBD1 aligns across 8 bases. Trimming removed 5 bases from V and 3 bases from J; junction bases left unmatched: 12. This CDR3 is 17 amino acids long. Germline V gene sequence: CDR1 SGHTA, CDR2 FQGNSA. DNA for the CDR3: TGTGCCAGCAGCCCGACCCCCCGGACAGGGACCAATCAGCCCCAGCATTTT. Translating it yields CASSPTPRTGTNQPQHF.

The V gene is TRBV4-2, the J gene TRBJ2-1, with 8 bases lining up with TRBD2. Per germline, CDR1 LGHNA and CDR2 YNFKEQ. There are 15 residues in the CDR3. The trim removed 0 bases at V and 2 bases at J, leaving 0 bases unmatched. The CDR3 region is CASSQEAGAYNEQFF. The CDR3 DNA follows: TGTGCCAGCAGCCAAGAAGCGGGAGCCTACAATGAGCAGTTCTTC.

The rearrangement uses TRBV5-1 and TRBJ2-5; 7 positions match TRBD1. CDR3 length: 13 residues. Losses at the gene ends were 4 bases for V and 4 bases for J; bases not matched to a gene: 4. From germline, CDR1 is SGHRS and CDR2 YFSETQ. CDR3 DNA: TGCGCCAGCAGCCAGAGACAGGGAGAGACCCAGTACTTC. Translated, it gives CASSQRQGETQYF.

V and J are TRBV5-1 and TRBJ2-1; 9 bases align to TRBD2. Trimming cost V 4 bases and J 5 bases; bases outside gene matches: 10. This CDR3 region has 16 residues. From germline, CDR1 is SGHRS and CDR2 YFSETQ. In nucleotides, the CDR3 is TGCGCCAGCAGCCAAGCGGTAGCGGGAGTGCACAATGAGCAGTTCTTC. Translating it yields CASSQAVAGVHNEQFF.

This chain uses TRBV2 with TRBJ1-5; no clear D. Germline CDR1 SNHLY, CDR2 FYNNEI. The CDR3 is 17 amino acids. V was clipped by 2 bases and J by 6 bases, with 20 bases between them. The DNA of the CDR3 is TGTGCCAGCAGTGAATTTCGGCAGACATTCGTAGGTCAGCCCCAGCATTTT. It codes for CASSEFRQTFVGQPQHF.

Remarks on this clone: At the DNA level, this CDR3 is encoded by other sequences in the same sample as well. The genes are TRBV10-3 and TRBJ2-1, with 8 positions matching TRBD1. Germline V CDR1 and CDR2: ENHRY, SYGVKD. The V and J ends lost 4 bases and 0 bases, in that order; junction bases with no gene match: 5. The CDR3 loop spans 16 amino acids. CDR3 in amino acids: CAISGGQGSSYNEQFF. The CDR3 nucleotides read TGTGCCATCAGTGGAGGACAGGGAAGCTCCTACAATGAGCAGTTCTTC.

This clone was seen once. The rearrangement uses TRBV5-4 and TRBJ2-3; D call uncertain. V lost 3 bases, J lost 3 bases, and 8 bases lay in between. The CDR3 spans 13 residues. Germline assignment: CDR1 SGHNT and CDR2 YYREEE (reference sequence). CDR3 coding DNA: TGTGCCAGCAGCTCCCTTAAGACAGATACGCAGTATTTT. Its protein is CASSSLKTDTQYF.

The DNA for the CDR3 is TGTGCCAGCAGCTTCAGGGGGAAGACCGGGGAGCTGTTTTTT. It is translated as CASSFRGKTGELFF. The chain employs TRBV5-4 and TRBJ2-2, with TRBD1 matching over 7 bases. Germline-derived CDR1 and CDR2 are SGHNT and YYREEE (reference sequence). The CDR3 extends over 14 amino acids. V gave up 2 bases and J gave up 5 bases; unmatched junction bases: 3.

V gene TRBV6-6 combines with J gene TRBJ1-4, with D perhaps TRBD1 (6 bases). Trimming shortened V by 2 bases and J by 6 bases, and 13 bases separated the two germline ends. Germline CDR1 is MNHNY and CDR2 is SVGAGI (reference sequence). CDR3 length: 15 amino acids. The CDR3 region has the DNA TGTGCCAGCAGTTACCCCCAGGGGTTCCATGAAAAACTGTTTTTT. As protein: CASSYPQGFHEKLFF.

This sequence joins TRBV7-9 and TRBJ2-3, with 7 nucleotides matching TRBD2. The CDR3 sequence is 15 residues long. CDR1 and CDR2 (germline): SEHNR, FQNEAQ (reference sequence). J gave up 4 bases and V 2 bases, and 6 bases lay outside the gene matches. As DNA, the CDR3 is TGTGCCAGCAGCTTATCCAGCGGGATTGCAGATACGCAGTATTTT. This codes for CASSLSSGIADTQYF.

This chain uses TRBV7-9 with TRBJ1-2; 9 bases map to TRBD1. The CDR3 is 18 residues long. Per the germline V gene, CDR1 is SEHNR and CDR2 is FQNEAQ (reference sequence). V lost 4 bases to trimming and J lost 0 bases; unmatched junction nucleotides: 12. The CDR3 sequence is CASSSRGTGPSANYGYTF. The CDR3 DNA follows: TGTGCCAGCAGCTCGCGCGGGACAGGGCCCTCAGCTAACTATGGCTACACCTTC.

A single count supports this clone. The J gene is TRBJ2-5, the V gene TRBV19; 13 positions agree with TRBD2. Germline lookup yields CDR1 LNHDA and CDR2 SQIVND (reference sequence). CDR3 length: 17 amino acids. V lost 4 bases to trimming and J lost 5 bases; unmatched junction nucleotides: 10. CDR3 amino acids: CASSKRTSGSSQETQYF. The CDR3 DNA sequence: TGTGCCAGTAGTAAGCGGACTAGCGGGAGTTCACAGGAGACCCAGTACTTC.

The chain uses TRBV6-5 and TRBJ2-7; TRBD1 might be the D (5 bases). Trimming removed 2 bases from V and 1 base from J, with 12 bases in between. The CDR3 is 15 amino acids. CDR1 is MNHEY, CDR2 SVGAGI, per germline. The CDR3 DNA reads TGTGCCAGCAGTTACAGCCAGGGCCCTTCCTACGAGCAGTACTTC. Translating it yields CASSYSQGPSYEQYF.